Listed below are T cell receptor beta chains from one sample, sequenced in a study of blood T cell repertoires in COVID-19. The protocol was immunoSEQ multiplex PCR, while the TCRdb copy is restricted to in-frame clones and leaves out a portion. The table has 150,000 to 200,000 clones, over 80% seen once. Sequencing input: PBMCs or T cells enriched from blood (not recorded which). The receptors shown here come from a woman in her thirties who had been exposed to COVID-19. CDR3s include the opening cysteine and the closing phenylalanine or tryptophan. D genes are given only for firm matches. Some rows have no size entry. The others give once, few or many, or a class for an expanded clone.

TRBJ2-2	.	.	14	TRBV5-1	TGCGCCAGCAGCGCCGCCAGGGTGGCCGGGGAGCTGTTTTTT	CASSAARVAGELFF
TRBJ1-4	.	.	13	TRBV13	TGTGCCAGCAGCTCGTACGGTGAAGAAAAACTGTTTTTT	CASSSYGEEKLFF
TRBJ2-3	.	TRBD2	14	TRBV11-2	TGTGCCAGCAGATTCGGGGGGGCGGCAGATACGCAGTATTTT	CASRFGGAADTQYF
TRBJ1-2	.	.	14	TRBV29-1	TGCAGCGTTGAAGAATCAGCAGGAAGCTATGGCTACACCTTC	CSVEESAGSYGYTF
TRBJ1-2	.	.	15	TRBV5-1	TGCGCCAGCAGCTTGGAGGGGAACCCTAACTATGGCTACACCTTC	CASSLEGNPNYGYTF
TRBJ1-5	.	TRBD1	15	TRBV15	TGTGCCACCAGCCTAAGACAGGGGAGCAATCAGCCCCAGCATTTT	CATSLRQGSNQPQHF
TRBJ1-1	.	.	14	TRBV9	TGTGCCAGCAGCGTAGGCAGGAAGGCCACTGAAGCTTTCTTT	CASSVGRKATEAFF
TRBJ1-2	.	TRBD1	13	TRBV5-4	TGTGCCAGCAGCGGAGGGACAGGGAATGGCTACACCTTC	CASSGGTGNGYTF
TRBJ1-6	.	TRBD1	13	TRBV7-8	TGTGCCAGCAGCCGACAGGGGAATTCACCCCTCCACTTT	CASSRQGNSPLHF
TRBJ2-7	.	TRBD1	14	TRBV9	TGTGCCAGCAGCGTAAGGGACAGGGGCCACGAGCAGTACTTC	CASSVRDRGHEQYF
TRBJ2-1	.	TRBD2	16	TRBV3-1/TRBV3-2	TGTGCCAGCAGCCCCTCTGGCGGGGGGCTTAGGGATGAGCAGTTCTTC	CASSPSGGGLRDEQFF
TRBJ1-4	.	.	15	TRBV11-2	TGTGCCAGCAGCACTTCAGGGTCTCTTAATGAAAAACTGTTTTTT	CASSTSGSLNEKLFF
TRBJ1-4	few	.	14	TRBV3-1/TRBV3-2	TGTGCCAGCAGCCCTCGGGGGGGTAATGAAAAACTGTTTTTT	CASSPRGGNEKLFF
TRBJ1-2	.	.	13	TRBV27	TGTGCCAGCAGTTTGAGCGCAGGGAATGGCTACACCTTC	CASSLSAGNGYTF
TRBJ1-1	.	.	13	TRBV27	TGTGCCAGCAGTTTCGCGATGAACACTGAAGCTTTCTTT	CASSFAMNTEAFF
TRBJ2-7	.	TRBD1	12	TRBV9	TGTGCCTCCGGGACAGGGGATTACGAGCAGTACTTC	CASGTGDYEQYF
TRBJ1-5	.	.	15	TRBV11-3	TGTGCCAGCAGCTTAGAGATTGGCGGGAATCAGCCCCAGCATTTT	CASSLEIGGNQPQHF
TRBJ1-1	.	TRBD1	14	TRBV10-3	TGTGCCATCGACCAAGGACAGGGCGACACTGAAGCTTTCTTT	CAIDQGQGDTEAFF
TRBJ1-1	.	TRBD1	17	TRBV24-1	TGTGCCACCAGTGATTTGGGTGCCCTGGGACAGGGGGAAAAAGCTTTCTTT	CATSDLGALGQGEKAFF
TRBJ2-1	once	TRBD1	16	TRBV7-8	TGTGCCAGCAGCTATAACACCGGGACAGGGTGGGATGAGCAGTTCTTC	CASSYNTGTGWDEQFF
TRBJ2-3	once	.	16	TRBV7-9	TGTGCCAGCAGCCCCCCTGGTTGGCGGAGTACAGATACGCAGTATTTT	CASSPPGWRSTDTQYF
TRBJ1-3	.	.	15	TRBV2	TGTGCCAGCAAGGCGGGGGTGAGCTCTGGAAACACCATATATTTT	CASKAGVSSGNTIYF
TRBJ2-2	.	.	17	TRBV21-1	.	CASSKGTVGLGTGELFF
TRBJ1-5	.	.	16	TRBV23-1	TGCGCCAGCAGGAGACAGGAGCAATATAGCAATCAGCCCCAGCATTTT	CASRRQEQYSNQPQHF
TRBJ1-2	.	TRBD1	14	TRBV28	TGTGCCAGCAGTTTAAGGACAGGATACTATGGCTACACCTTC	CASSLRTGYYGYTF
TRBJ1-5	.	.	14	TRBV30	TGTGCCTGGAGCCTACTGAGGCACAATCAGCCCCAGCATTTT	CAWSLLRHNQPQHF
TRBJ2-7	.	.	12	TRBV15	TGTGCCACCAGCAGAGATAGCGAGGAGCAGTACTTC	CATSRDSEEQYF
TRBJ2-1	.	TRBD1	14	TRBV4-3	TGCGCCAGCAGCCAGGGTACAGGGGGCTATGAGCAGTTCTTC	CASSQGTGGYEQFF
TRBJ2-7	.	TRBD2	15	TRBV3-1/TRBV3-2	TGTGCCAGCAGAGGAGGGGCTAGCGGCCTCTACGAGCAGTACTTC	CASRGGASGLYEQYF
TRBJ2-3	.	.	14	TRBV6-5	TGTGCCAGCAGTTCGACGGGGAGCACAGATACGCAGTATTTT	CASSSTGSTDTQYF
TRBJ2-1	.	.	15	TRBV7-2	TGTGCCAGCAGCTTAGCGGCGGACAGATACAATGAGCAGTTCTTC	CASSLAADRYNEQFF
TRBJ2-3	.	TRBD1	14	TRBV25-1	TGTGCCAGCCCGGGACAGAAAGGAACAGATACGCAGTATTTT	CASPGQKGTDTQYF
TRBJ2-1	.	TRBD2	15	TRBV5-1	TGCGCCAGCAGAGCTATAAGCGGGGGGGCCGAGGAGCAGTTCTTC	CASRAISGGAEEQFF
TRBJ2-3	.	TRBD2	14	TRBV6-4	TGTGCCAGCAGTTACGGGGGGGAGGCAGATACGCAGTATTTT	CASSYGGEADTQYF
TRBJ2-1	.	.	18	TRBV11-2	TGTGCCAGCAGCTTAGATCATCTCCCGGGGTCCGTAGGCTATGAGCAGTTCTTC	CASSLDHLPGSVGYEQFF
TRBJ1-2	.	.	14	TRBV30	TGTGCCTGGAGTGTACGTTCAGGGAACTATGGCTACACCTTC	CAWSVRSGNYGYTF
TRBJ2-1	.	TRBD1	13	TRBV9	TGTGCCAGCAGCCCCGGACATGGGACAGGGCGGTTCTTC	CASSPGHGTGRFF
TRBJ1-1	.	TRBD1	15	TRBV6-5	TGTGCCAGCAGTTACGGACAGGGAGTGAACACTGAAGCTTTCTTT	CASSYGQGVNTEAFF
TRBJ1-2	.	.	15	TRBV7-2	TGTGCCAGCAGCTTAGTTCCAGGGGATAACTATGGCTACACCTTC	CASSLVPGDNYGYTF
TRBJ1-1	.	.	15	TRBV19	TGTGCCAGTAGTATACTGTCAGGCGTGAACACTGAAGCTTTCTTT	CASSILSGVNTEAFF
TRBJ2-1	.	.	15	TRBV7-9	TGTGCCAGCAGCCAACCAGGAACGCCGTACAATGAGCAGTTCTTC	CASSQPGTPYNEQFF
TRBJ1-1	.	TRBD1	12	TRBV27	TGTGCCAGCAGTCGGACAGGGACTGAAGCTTTCTTT	CASSRTGTEAFF
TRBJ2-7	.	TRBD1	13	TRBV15	TGTGCCACCAGCAGACAGGGGGCCTACGAGCAGTACTTC	CATSRQGAYEQYF
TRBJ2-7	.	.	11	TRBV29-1	TGCAGCGTTTCGGAGGGCTACGAGCAGTACTTC	CSVSEGYEQYF
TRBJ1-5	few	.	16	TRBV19	TGTGCCAGTAGTACCCGACACCCCACGGCCAATCAGCCCCAGCATTTT	CASSTRHPTANQPQHF
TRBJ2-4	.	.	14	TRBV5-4	TGTGCCAGCAGCAATACGGACGGGAGAGACATTCAGTACTTC	CASSNTDGRDIQYF
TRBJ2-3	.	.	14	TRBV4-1	TGCGCCAGCAGCCTCTACGGAGTACCAGATACGCAGTATTTT	CASSLYGVPDTQYF